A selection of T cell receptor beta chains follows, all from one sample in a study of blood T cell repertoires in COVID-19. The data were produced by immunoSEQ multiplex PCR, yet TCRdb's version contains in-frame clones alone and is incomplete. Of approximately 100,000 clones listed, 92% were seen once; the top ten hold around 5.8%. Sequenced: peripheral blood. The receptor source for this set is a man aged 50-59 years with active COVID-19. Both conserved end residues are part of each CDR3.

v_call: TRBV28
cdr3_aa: CASSSGSGSGSREQYF

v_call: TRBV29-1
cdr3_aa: CSVQVQGIVTEAFF

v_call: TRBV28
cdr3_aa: CASSSLAANSYNEQFF

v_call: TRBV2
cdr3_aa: CASSDSLAGVSGELFF

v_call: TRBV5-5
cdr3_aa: CASSATGQGSKQYF

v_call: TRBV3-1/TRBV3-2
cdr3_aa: CASSQDRVNEKLFF

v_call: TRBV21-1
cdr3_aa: CASSKGQDNEQFF

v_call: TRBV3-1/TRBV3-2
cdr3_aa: CASSQGLAGGPHEQYF

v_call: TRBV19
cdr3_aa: CASSVDRGYNSPLHF

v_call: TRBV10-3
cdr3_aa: CAISEGGGGANVLTF

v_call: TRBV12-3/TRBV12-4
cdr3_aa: CASSPGYGYTF

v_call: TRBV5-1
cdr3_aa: CASSLGRGTSGSYNEQFF

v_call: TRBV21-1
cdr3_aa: CASSEAQATQETQYF

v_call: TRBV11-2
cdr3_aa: CASSLDYNQPQHF

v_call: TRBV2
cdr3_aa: CASNPGQVKYNEQFF

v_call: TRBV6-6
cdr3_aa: CASSPSAGSYGYTF

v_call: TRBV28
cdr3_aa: CASSLREIETQYF

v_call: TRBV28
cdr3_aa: CASSSRVEQYF

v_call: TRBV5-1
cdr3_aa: CASSLQGEDGYTF

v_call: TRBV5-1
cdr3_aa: CASSFQGATYNEQFF

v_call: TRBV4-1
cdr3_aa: CASSQDLDRGGQPQHF

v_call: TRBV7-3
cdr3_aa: CASRSGTGNTEAFF

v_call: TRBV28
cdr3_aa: CASISPARGNTEAFF